A single TCR beta chain is shown here with its context. Treatment reported: oral pan-JAK inhibitor, 5-10 mg twice daily. These data belong to a study of CD8+ T cells in alopecia areata. Extracted RNA was reverse transcribed into cDNA, the sequencing template. TCRdb's copy holds only in-frame clones and misses some; the assay was immunoSEQ multiplex PCR. The table has approximately 180,000 clones, roughly 50% seen once. CDR1 SQVTM and CDR2 ANQGSEA come from the germline V gene. V was shortened by 1 base and J by 4 bases, with 11 bases between the two germline ends. CDR3 length: 13 amino acids. This material consisted of CD8+ T cells sorted from blood, taken at week 24, from a patient treated with tofacitinib. This sequence was found in a human donor with alopecia areata. The chain couples TRBV29-1 to TRBJ2-7; D perhaps matches TRBD2 (5 bases). CDR3 protein: CSVEASRGYEQYF. The CDR3 bases are TGCAGCGTTGAAGCCAGTCGGGGATACGAGCAGTACTTC.